These 17 T cell receptor beta chains came from one sample sequenced in a study of PD-1 blockade in classical Hodgkin lymphoma. Time point denoted: cycle 4 day 1 (C4D1), after five to seven weeks of nivolumab. There was relapse after autologous stem cell transplantation in every patient, and there was variation in brentuximab vedotin exposure. Libraries were prepared by immunoSEQ multiplex PCR; TCRdb keeps only in-frame clonotypes and omits some of them. This sample has around 19,000 clones, with more than 75% found just once. This material consisted of peripheral blood mononuclear cells (PBMCs), taken before the fourth cycle of nivolumab. These receptors originate from a human donor with classical Hodgkin lymphoma.

The rearrangement joins TRBV5-8 to TRBJ2-5; D remains ambiguous. Trimming pared 2 bases from V and 0 bases from J, leaving 11 bases between. The CDR3 is 15 residues long. Germline CDR1 and CDR2: SGHTS and YDEGEE. The CDR3 loop reads CASSFSGRYQETQYF. The CDR3 DNA reads TGTGCCAGCAGCTTCAGTGGAAGGTACCAAGAGACCCAGTACTTC.

This chain uses TRBV6-5 with TRBJ2-6; D remains unclear. Germline CDR1 MNHEY, CDR2 SVGAGI. The CDR3 covers 14 residues. V lost 7 bases to trimming and J lost 3 bases, with 10 bases between them. CDR3 in amino acids: CASTLWDGANVLTF. The CDR3 DNA reads TGTGCCAGCACCCTCTGGGATGGGGCCAACGTCCTGACTTTC.

This chain links TRBV19 with TRBJ2-5; D may be TRBD2 (6 bases). CDR1 and CDR2 from the germline V gene are LNHDA and SQIVND (reference sequence). Trimming removed 7 bases from V and 3 bases from J, with 21 bases in between. The CDR3 sequence is 16 residues long. CDR3 sequence (DNA): TGTGCCAGTACCCTAGACAAGCCGGGAGTTGAAGAGACCCAGTACTTC. It encodes CASTLDKPGVEETQYF.

The CDR3 nucleotides read TGTGCCAGCAGCCCCAAGGGGGCGGATAAACCCTACGAGCAGTACTTC. Translation: CASSPKGADKPYEQYF. J is TRBJ2-5 and V is TRBV9; 7 positions match TRBD1. The end of the DNA fits TRBJ2-7 better, so the J call may be wrong. The CDR3 runs 16 residues. CDR1 and CDR2 from the germline V gene are SGDLS and YYNGEE.

This clone was recorded once. The chain joins TRBV5-1 to TRBJ2-5, with TRBD2 matching over 10 bases. V dropped 1 base and J dropped 5; count of bases not matched to a gene: 8. The CDR3 extends over 16 amino acids. The germline V gene encodes CDR1 SGHRS and CDR2 YFSETQ. The CDR3 DNA reads as TGCGCCAGCAGCTTGACAGCTAGCGGGAGTGTGGAGACCCAGTACTTC. Protein sequence: CASSLTASGSVETQYF. The full variable domain, rest sourced from reference TRBV5-1 and TRBJ2-5, is KAGVTQTPRYLIKTRGQQVTLSCSPISGHRSVSWYQQTPGQGLQFLFEYFSETQRNKGNFPGRFSGRQFSNSRSEMNVSTLELGDSALYLCASSLTASGSVETQYFGPGTRLLVL.

The rearrangement joins TRBV19 to TRBJ1-2, with 7 nucleotides matching TRBD1. The CDR3 length is 13 residues. Germline V gene sequence: CDR1 LNHDA, CDR2 SQIVND (reference sequence). V shed 8 bases, J shed 5 bases, and the junction held 8 bases outside the gene matches. DNA for the CDR3: TGTGCCAGTCGTACAGGGGCGCGGTATGGCTACACCTTC. This gives the protein CASRTGARYGYTF.

This chain connects TRBV28 to TRBJ1-1; D may be TRBD1 (6 bases). The CDR3 sequence is 14 residues long. Trimming pared 8 bases from V and 11 bases from J, leaving 24 bases between. From germline, CDR1 is MDHEN and CDR2 SYDVKM. For the CDR3, the DNA is TGTGCCAGCGGAGTCCTGAGGGGGTCTTTAGAGGCTTTCTTT. This sequence encodes CASGVLRGSLEAFF.

The chain is built from TRBV10-3 and TRBJ1-3; D is unclear. Germline CDR1 and CDR2: ENHRY and SYGVKD. The CDR3 covers 16 residues. V was shortened by 0 bases and J by 0 bases, with 9 bases between the two germline ends. The CDR3 loop reads CAISESPIYSGNTIYF. DNA for the CDR3: TGTGCCATCAGTGAGTCTCCGATATACTCTGGAAACACCATATATTTT.

This clone appeared once. The chain carries TRBV28 and TRBJ1-1, with a weak D call TRBD1 (5 bases). Germline-derived CDR1 and CDR2 are MDHEN and SYDVKM. This CDR3 has 13 amino acids. V lost 2 bases and J 9 bases, leaving 13 bases between the germline ends. The CDR3 DNA follows: TGTGCCAGCAGTTTACTCCGGCAGGGCAAAGCTTTCTTT. It translates to CASSLLRQGKAFF.

The rearrangement links TRBV10-1 to TRBJ1-5; possibly TRBD1 for D (5 bases). The V gene lost 8 bases and the J gene lost 6 bases, with 20 bases spanning the gap. CDR3 size: 15 residues. Germline V lookup: CDR1 WNHNN, CDR2 SYGVQD (reference sequence). CDR3 amino acids: CASWGSDSFGQPQHF. The CDR3 nucleotides are TGCGCCAGCTGGGGGTCCGACAGCTTTGGTCAGCCCCAGCATTTT.

To note about this clone: At one end the junction does not follow the germline gene, possibly because of a read error. Other DNA sequences of this sample code for an identical CDR3. V gene TRBV5-4 combines with J gene TRBJ1-2, with D possibly being TRBD1 (5 bases). The CDR3 runs 14 residues. Germline V gives CDR1 SGHNT, CDR2 YYREEE (reference sequence). As DNA, the CDR3 is TGCGCCAGCAGCTTGGGGACGGCTAACTATGGCTACACCTTC. Residues: CASSLGTANYGYTF.

The chain employs TRBV5-1 and TRBJ2-3; no firm D call. Germline V gene lookup returns CDR1 SGHRS and CDR2 YFSETQ. V was trimmed by 2 bases and J by 5 bases, leaving 3 bases between them. This CDR3 contains 11 residues. CDR3 amino acids: CASSFRDTQYF. In DNA form, the CDR3 reads TGCGCCAGCAGCTTCAGAGATACGCAGTATTTT.

CDR3 protein: CASSTDQNTEAFF. The CDR3 bases are TGTGCCAGTAGTACCGACCAGAACACTGAAGCTTTCTTT. The chain couples TRBV19 to TRBJ1-1; D is undetermined. Germline assignment: CDR1 LNHDA and CDR2 SQIVND (reference sequence). Trimming removed 4 bases at V and 1 base at J, with 7 bases between. This CDR3 comprises 13 residues.

The rearrangement uses TRBV27 and TRBJ1-5; D remains ambiguous. CDR3 length: 16 amino acids. Deletions cut 3 bases from V and 0 bases from J, with 12 bases between. Germline assignment: CDR1 MNHEY and CDR2 SMNVEV (reference sequence). In DNA, the CDR3 is TGTGCCAGCAGTTTCACCGTCAGCAATAGCAATCAGCCCCAGCATTTT. Its translation is CASSFTVSNSNQPQHF.

This chain joins TRBV19 and TRBJ2-5; possible D gene TRBD2, 5 bases. The germline V gene has CDR1 LNHDA and CDR2 SQIVND (reference sequence). The germline V and J ends were trimmed by 6 bases and 4 bases, with 15 bases remaining between them. The length of the CDR3 is 14 residues. CDR3 sequence: CASSGLIGIETQYF. The CDR3 DNA follows: TGTGCCAGTAGCGGACTGATTGGAATAGAGACCCAGTACTTC.

The genes are TRBV7-7 and TRBJ2-2, with 7 bases matching TRBD1. Germline V gene data show CDR1 as SSHAT and CDR2 as FNYEAQ (reference sequence). The CDR3 spans 17 residues. V gave up 1 base and J gave up 0 bases; unmatched junction bases: 5. CDR3 amino acids: CASSLGGGRANTGELFF. CDR3 coding DNA: TGTGCCAGCAGCTTAGGAGGGGGCAGGGCGAACACCGGGGAGCTGTTTTTT.

CDR3 protein: CASSETGLAGVNPYNEQFF. The CDR3 DNA sequence: TGCGCCAGCAGTGAGACGGGACTAGCGGGAGTAAACCCCTACAATGAGCAGTTCTTC. The chain couples TRBV10-2 to TRBJ2-1, with 14 positions matching TRBD2. This CDR3 region has 19 residues. V dropped 2 bases and J dropped 2; count of bases not matched to a gene: 8. Germline V gene lookup returns CDR1 WSHSY and CDR2 SAAADI.